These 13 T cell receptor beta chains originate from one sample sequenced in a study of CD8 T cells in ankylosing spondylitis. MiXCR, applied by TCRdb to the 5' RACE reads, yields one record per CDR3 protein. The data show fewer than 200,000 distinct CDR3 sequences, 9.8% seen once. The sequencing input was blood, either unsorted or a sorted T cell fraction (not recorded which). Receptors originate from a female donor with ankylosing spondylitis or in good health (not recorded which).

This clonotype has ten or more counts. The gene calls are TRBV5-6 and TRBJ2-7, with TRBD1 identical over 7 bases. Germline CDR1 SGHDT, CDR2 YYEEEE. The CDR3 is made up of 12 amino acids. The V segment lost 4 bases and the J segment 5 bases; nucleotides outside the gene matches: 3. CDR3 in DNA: TGTGCCAGCAGCCTCCAGGGGGACGAGCAGTACTTC. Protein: CASSLQGDEQYF.

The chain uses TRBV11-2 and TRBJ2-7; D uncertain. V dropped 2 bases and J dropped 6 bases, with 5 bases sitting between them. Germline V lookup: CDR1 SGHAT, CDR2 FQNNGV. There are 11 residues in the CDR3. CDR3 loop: CASSLTSEQYF. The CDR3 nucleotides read TGTGCCAGCAGCTTAACGAGCGAGCAGTACTTC.

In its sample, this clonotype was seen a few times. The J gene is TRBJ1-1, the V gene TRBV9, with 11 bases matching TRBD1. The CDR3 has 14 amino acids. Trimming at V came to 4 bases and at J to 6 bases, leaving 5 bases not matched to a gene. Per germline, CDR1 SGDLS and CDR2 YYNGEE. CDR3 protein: CASSFRDRGAEAFF. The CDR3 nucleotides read TGTGCCAGCAGCTTCCGGGACAGGGGGGCTGAAGCTTTCTTT.

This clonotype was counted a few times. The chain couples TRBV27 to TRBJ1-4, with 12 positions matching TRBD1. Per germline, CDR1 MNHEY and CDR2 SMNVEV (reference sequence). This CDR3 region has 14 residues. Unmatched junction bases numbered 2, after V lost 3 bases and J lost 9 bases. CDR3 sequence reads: CASSLGQGAKKLFF. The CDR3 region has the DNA TGTGCCAGCAGTTTGGGACAGGGGGCTAAAAAACTGTTTTTT.

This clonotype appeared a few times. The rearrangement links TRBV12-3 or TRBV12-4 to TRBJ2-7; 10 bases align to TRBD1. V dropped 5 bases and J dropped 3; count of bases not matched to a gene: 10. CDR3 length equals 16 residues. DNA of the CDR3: TGTGCCAGCAGTCCCGGGACAGGGGAGTGGGTCTACGAGCAGTACTTC. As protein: CASSPGTGEWVYEQYF.

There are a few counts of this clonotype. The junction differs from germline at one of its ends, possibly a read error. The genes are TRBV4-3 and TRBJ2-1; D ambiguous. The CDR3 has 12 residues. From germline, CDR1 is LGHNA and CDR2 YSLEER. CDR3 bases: TGCGCCAACAGCCAAGGCTACAATGAGCAGTTCTTC. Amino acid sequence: CANSQGYNEQFF.

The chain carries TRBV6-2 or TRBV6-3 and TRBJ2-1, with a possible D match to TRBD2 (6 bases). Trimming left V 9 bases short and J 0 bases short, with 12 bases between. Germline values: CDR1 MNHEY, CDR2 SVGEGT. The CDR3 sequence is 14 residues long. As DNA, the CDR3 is TGTGCCAGTGGGGTGGGGGGCTCCTACAATGAGCAGTTCTTC. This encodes CASGVGGSYNEQFF.

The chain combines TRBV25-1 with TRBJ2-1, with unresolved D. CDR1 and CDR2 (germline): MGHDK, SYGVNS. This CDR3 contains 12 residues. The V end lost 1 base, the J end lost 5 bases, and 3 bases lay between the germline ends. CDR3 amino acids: CASSEFNNEQFF. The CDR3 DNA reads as TGTGCCAGCAGTGAATTTAACAATGAGCAGTTCTTC.

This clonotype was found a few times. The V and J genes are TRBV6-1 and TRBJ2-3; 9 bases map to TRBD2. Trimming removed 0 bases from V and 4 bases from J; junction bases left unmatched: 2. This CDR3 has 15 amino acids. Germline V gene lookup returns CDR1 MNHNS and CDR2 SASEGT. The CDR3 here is CASSEASGSPDTQYF. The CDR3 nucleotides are TGTGCCAGCAGTGAAGCTAGCGGGAGCCCAGATACGCAGTATTTT.

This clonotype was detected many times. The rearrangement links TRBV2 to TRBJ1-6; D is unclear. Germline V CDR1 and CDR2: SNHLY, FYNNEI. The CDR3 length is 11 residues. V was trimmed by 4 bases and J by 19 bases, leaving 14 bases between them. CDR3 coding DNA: TGTGCCAGCAGTGTCACAACATCAGAACACTTT. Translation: CASSVTTSEHF.

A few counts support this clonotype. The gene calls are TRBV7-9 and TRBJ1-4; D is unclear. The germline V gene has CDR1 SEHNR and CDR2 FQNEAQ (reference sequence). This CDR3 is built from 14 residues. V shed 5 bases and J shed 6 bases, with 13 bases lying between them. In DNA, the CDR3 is TGTGCCAGCAGCCTCGGACGGGGATATGAAAAACTGTTTTTT. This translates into CASSLGRGYEKLFF.

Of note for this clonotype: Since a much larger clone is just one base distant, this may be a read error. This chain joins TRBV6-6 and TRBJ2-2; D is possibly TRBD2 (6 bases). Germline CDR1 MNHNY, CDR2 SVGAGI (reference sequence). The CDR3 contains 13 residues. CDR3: CATARTNTGGLFF. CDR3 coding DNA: TGTGCCACCGCCAGGACGAACACCGGGGGGCTGTTTTTT.

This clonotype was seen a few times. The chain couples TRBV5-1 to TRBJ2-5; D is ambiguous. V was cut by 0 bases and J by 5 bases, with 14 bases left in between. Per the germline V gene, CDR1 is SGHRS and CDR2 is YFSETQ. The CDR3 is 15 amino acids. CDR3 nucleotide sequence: TGCGCCAGCAGCTTGGGGGCCCATCGGCGTGAGACCCAGTACTTC. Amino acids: CASSLGAHRRETQYF.